The subject of this entry is one T cell receptor beta chain. The record originates from a study of long-term antiretroviral therapy in people with HIV. Version v3.0 of the immunoSEQ assay ran at survey level. Method: immunoSEQ multiplex PCR; TCRdb's copy keeps in-frame clones and lacks some. Of approximately 47,000 clones listed, about 81% are singletons. The sample here was unsorted PBMCs, taken 0.8 years after starting antiretroviral therapy. The receptor's source is a woman younger than 30 with HIV.

CDR3 residues: CASSLGRGQGASQPQHF. Written as DNA, the CDR3 is TGTGCCAGCAGTTTAGGGAGGGGACAGGGGGCGAGTCAGCCCCAGCATTTT. J is TRBJ1-5 and V is TRBV28; 12 bases are shared with TRBD1. Germline trimming cut 2 bases from V and 6 bases from J; bases unmatched to any gene: 8. This CDR3 contains 17 residues. The germline CDR1 and CDR2 sequences are MDHEN and SYDVKM. Variable domain in full (rest from reference TRBV28 and TRBJ1-5): DVKVTQSSRYLVKRTGEKVFLECVQDMDHENMFWYRQDPGLGLRLIYFSYDVKMKEKGDIPEGYSVSREKKERFSLILESASTNQTSMYLCASSLGRGQGASQPQHFGDGTRLSIL.